A single sample gave rise to the 14 T cell receptor beta chains below, sequenced in a study of CD8+CD57+ T cells in acquired aplastic anemia. Flow cytometry had shown expanded CD8+CD57+ cells in the patients chosen for sequencing. The study profiled TCR beta VDJ and CDR3 using genomic DNA as template. One entry per CDR3 protein results from TCRdb running MiXCR on the reads. The table lists fewer than 200,000 distinct CDR3 sequences, 48% of them singletons, with about 1.8% in the top ten. Sequencing used sorted CD4+, CD8+, or CD8+CD57+ T cells (not recorded which) from PBMCs. These receptors all come from a human donor with aplastic anemia.

This clonotype has more than one count but fewer than ten. Given a much more abundant clone one base away, this may be a read error. The chain joins TRBV5-1 to TRBJ1-1; tentatively, D is TRBD1 (5 bases). This CDR3 is built from 14 residues. Germline assignment: CDR1 SGHRS and CDR2 YFSETQ. V lost 4 bases and J lost 1, with 11 bases in between. This chain's CDR3 is CASSTQAGNTEAFF. Here the CDR3 DNA reads TGCGCCAGCAGCACACAGGCTGGGAACACTGAAGCTTTCTTT.

Only one count was recorded for this clonotype. The rearrangement joins TRBV20-1 to TRBJ2-1; D is perhaps TRBD1 (6 bases). Germline CDR1 reads DFQATT; CDR2 reads SNEGSKA (reference sequence). The length of the CDR3 is 15 residues. V was shortened by 0 bases and J by 4 bases, with 13 bases between the two germline ends. CDR3 amino acids: CSARDFRTDYNEQFF. The CDR3, as DNA: TGCAGTGCTAGAGATTTTAGGACAGATTACAATGAGCAGTTCTTC.

This clonotype was detected many times. This chain links TRBV7-9 with TRBJ2-5; 15 positions match TRBD2. The CDR3 is 16 amino acids. The trim removed 5 bases at V and 5 bases at J, leaving 6 bases unmatched. The V gene's germline CDR1 is SEHNR and CDR2 FQNEAQ (reference sequence). The CDR3 nucleotides are TGTGCCAGCAGCCCGGGACTAGCGGGAGGATTGGAGACCCAGTACTTC. Translation: CASSPGLAGGLETQYF.

The gene calls are TRBV11-2 and TRBJ2-2, with D unresolved. The CDR3 totals 12 residues. Germline V gives CDR1 SGHAT, CDR2 FQNNGV. DNA of the CDR3: TGTGCGGAGCCGGCACGGACCGGGGAGCTGTTTTTT. This codes for CAEPARTGELFF.

V is TRBV19 and J is TRBJ2-5, with no clear D. Trimming removed 11 bases at V and 3 bases at J, with 7 bases between. The CDR3 sequence is 10 residues long. Germline V gene lookup returns CDR1 LNHDA and CDR2 SQIVND (reference sequence). This CDR3 reads CAAGEETQYF. The CDR3 coding sequence is TGTGCCGCCGGAGAAGAGACCCAGTACTTC. Complete variable domain (other parts from reference TRBV19 and TRBJ2-5): DGGITQSPKYLFRKEGQNVTLSCEQNLNHDAMYWYRQDPGQGLRLIYYSQIVNDFQKGDIAEGYSVSREKKESFPLTVTSAQKNPTAFYLCAAGEETQYFGPGTRLLVL.

This clonotype was recorded at least ten times. This chain's CDR3 is CASSYSKAGLNYGYTF. In DNA, the CDR3 is TGTGCCAGCAGTTACTCGAAGGCGGGTCTTAACTATGGCTACACCTTC. The chain employs TRBV6-5 and TRBJ1-2; D is uncertain. Looked up from germline, CDR1 is MNHEY and CDR2 is SVGAGI. This CDR3 comprises 16 residues. Trimming pared 0 bases from V and 1 base from J, leaving 12 bases between.

Concerning this clonotype: Its ends do not fully match the called genes, so a read error is possible. The J gene is TRBJ2-7, the V gene TRBV10-3; D remains ambiguous. CDR3 length: 10 residues. The germline gives CDR1 ENHRY, CDR2 SYGVKD. CDR3 sequence: CASSYSEQYF. In nucleotides, the CDR3 is TGTGCCAGCAGTTACTCCGAGCAGTACTTC.

This clonotype has just a few counts. J is TRBJ1-2 and V is TRBV19; no reliable D call. The germline V and J ends were trimmed by 1 base and 5 bases, with 2 bases remaining between them. From germline, CDR1 is LNHDA and CDR2 SQIVND (reference sequence). The CDR3 sequence is 11 residues long. CDR3 protein: CASSIGYGYTF. Here the CDR3 DNA reads TGTGCCAGTAGTATAGGGTATGGCTACACCTTC.

This clonotype occurred many times. The chain joins TRBV20-1 to TRBJ1-5, with TRBD1 matching over 9 bases. This CDR3 comprises 17 residues. In germline, CDR1 is DFQATT, CDR2 SNEGSKA (reference sequence). J lost 1 base, V lost 5 bases, and 12 bases had no gene match. In nucleotides, the CDR3 is TGCAGTGCTCGGCCGGGACAGGGAGGGGGAAGCAATCAGCCCCAGCATTTT. It codes for CSARPGQGGGSNQPQHF.

V gene TRBV10-3 combines with J gene TRBJ2-7, with 8 bases identical to TRBD1. The CDR3 loop spans 14 amino acids. Per germline, CDR1 ENHRY and CDR2 SYGVKD. After removal of 7 bases from V and 6 bases from J, the junction contained 11 bases not matched to a gene. The CDR3 sequence is CAIIDADRVTEQYF. The DNA for the CDR3 is TGTGCCATCATTGACGCGGACAGGGTAACCGAGCAGTACTTC.

CDR3: CASSLYEGYEQYF. CDR3 nucleotide sequence: TGTGCCAGCAGCTTATACGAGGGCTACGAGCAGTACTTC. This rearrangement joins TRBV7-6 to TRBJ2-7; a possible D gene is TRBD2 (5 bases). Per the germline V gene, CDR1 is SGHVS and CDR2 is FNYEAQ. The CDR3 is made up of 13 amino acids. With 2 bases removed from V and 3 bases from J, the gap between germline ends came to 8 bases.

The CDR3 bases are TGTGCCACCCTGGGGGGGCTAGCGGGAGTCACCGGGGAGCTGTTTTTT. Its protein product is CATLGGLAGVTGELFF. The V gene is TRBV28, the J gene TRBJ2-2, with 10 bases identical to TRBD2. The CDR3 spans 16 residues. In germline, CDR1 is MDHEN, CDR2 SYDVKM. V lost 10 bases, J lost 4 bases, and 12 bases stayed unmatched. Drawing the rest from reference TRBV28 and TRBJ2-2, the complete variable domain is DVKVTQSSRYLVKRTGEKVFLECVQDMDHENMFWYRQDPGLGLRLIYFSYDVKMKEKGDIPEGYSVSREKKERFSLILESASTNQTSMYLCATLGGLAGVTGELFFGEGSRLTVL.

The rearrangement uses TRBV25-1 and TRBJ1-1; 7 positions match TRBD1. Losses at the gene ends were 7 bases for V and 4 bases for J; bases not matched to a gene: 6. Looked up from germline, CDR1 is MGHDK and CDR2 is SYGVNS. CDR3 length equals 13 residues. The CDR3 nucleotides read TGTGCCAGCATGTCAGGGGGAGTCACTGAAGCTTTCTTT. This codes for CASMSGGVTEAFF.

The rearrangement links TRBV10-2 to TRBJ1-5; no definite D call. V lost 2 bases to trimming and J lost 1 base, with 6 bases between them. This CDR3 is built from 14 residues. CDR1 and CDR2 from the germline V gene are WSHSY and SAAADI. The chain's CDR3 is CASSETSSNQPQHF. The CDR3 coding sequence is TGCGCCAGCAGTGAGACAAGCAGCAATCAGCCCCAGCATTTT.